This T cell receptor beta chain was sequenced for a study of T-cell memory formation after mild COVID-19. Overall study context: Among the donors, TCR clusters were largely specific to each donor.

TCRdb called the 5' RACE reads again in MiXCR, with one record for every CDR3 protein. There are 170,000 or so distinct CDR3 sequences in the sample; over 20% occur only once, and 20% to 25% lies in the top ten. Regarding the study as a whole: For contracting clones, CD4+ ones sat mainly in CM and EM, CD8+ in EMRA. Later expanders leaned CD4+, whereas clones that contracted between day 15 and 85 were balanced CD4/CD8. That cross-reactive memory joined was suggested by some responding clones appearing in pre-infection memory.

Note on this clonotype: The antigen is not known.

The CDR3 length is 14 residues. CDR1 SGHRS and CDR2 YFSETQ come from the germline V gene. V dropped 0 bases and J dropped 5; count of bases not matched to a gene: 4. The chain has TRBV5-1 and TRBJ2-7, with TRBD1 identical over 8 bases. The sequenced material came from PBMCs or a T cell subset sorted from them (not recorded which). This sequence originates from an adult woman who had mild COVID-19 (a few samples of this study predate the infection). Cell type and time point are not known. As DNA, the CDR3 is TGCGCCAGCAGCTTGGGGACAGGGTGGCACGAGCAGTACTTC. It encodes CASSLGTGWHEQYF.